These 30 T cell receptor beta chains share one sample of origin, sequenced in a study of cytomegalovirus exposure and HLA in healthy donors (dated by TCRdb to the late 2010s). The library was prepared using the immunoSEQ multiplex PCR assay. A mixture of 60 forward primers for TCR Vbeta segments and 13 reverse primers for TCR Jbeta segments was used in the multiplex PCR. TCRdb limited this immuneACCESS table to in-frame rearrangements with V and J called. A share of clones is missing; checked studies link under half to unresolved V genes, and the rest is unexplained. A total of under 150,000 clones appear in this sample, about 78% of them only once. Roughly 3% of the sample rests with the top ten. Sequenced sample: PBMCs. These receptor sequences come from a human donor in good health.

The rearrangement uses TRBV6-5 and TRBJ2-7, with D possibly being TRBD1 (6 bases). Germline V gene data show CDR1 as MNHEY and CDR2 as SVGAGI. V was cut by 6 bases and J by 3 bases, with 12 bases left in between. The CDR3 runs 13 residues. The CDR3 DNA follows: TGTGCCAGCAGGGAAACAGGGTACTACGAGCAGTACTTC. Protein product: CASRETGYYEQYF.

This sequence joins TRBV19 and TRBJ2-7; D perhaps matches TRBD2 (6 bases). Germline CDR1 and CDR2: LNHDA and SQIVND (reference sequence). The V and J ends lost 5 bases and 2 bases respectively, with 28 bases between them. The CDR3 extends over 19 amino acids. For the CDR3, the DNA is TGTGCCAGTAGTCCTCCCCTGCGGGGTCCGAAGTTCCAAGCCTACGAGCAGTACTTC. This sequence encodes CASSPPLRGPKFQAYEQYF.

The rearrangement uses TRBV10-3 and TRBJ1-2, with D possibly TRBD1 on 6 matching bases. The CDR3 contains 15 residues. V was cut by 8 bases and J by 7 bases, with 23 bases left in between. Germline V lookup: CDR1 ENHRY, CDR2 SYGVKD. CDR3 bases: TGTGCCATCCGCAATCCGAGGGGGGGGCTAGGTGGCTACACCTTC. Its translation: CAIRNPRGGLGGYTF.

J is TRBJ2-3 and V is TRBV9; D call uncertain. This CDR3 comprises 15 residues. V lost 4 bases, J lost 1 base, and 13 bases lay in between. The germline CDR1 and CDR2 sequences are SGDLS and YYNGEE. Here the CDR3 DNA reads TGTGCCAGCAGCCCAGACTCCCCCGGCACAGATACGCAGTATTTT. This sequence encodes CASSPDSPGTDTQYF.

This clone was detected a few times. The V gene is TRBV11-2, the J gene TRBJ2-7; D not certain. The length of the CDR3 is 11 residues. Trimming shortened V by 1 base and J by 4 bases, and 2 bases separated the two germline ends. Germline CDR1 reads SGHAT; CDR2 reads FQNNGV. The CDR3 region is CASSLVYEQYF. The CDR3 bases are TGTGCCAGCAGCTTAGTATACGAGCAGTACTTC.

Here the CDR3 reads CASSPTQGAGELFF. The CDR3 nucleotides read TGTGCCAGCAGTCCTACACAGGGGGCCGGGGAGCTGTTTTTT. The chain combines TRBV6-5 with TRBJ2-2, with 8 positions matching TRBD1. The CDR3 covers 14 residues. The germline gives CDR1 MNHEY, CDR2 SVGAGI. The J segment lost 6 bases and the V segment lost 5 bases, leaving 5 bases of the junction unmatched.

The V and J genes are TRBV5-1 and TRBJ1-2; TRBD1 is a possible D gene (5 bases). Germline V lookup: CDR1 SGHRS, CDR2 YFSETQ. CDR3 size: 16 residues. V lost 0 bases and J 4 bases, leaving 16 bases between the germline ends. The CDR3 sequence is CASSLGLGGPLYGYTF. CDR3 coding DNA: TGCGCCAGCAGCTTGGGGCTCGGGGGACCACTCTATGGCTACACCTTC.

This chain connects TRBV5-5 to TRBJ1-2, with D possibly matching TRBD1 (5 bases). The CDR3 has 14 amino acids. Germline CDR1 is SGHKS and CDR2 is YYEKEE (reference sequence). With 7 bases removed from V and 4 bases from J, the gap between germline ends came to 17 bases. CDR3 sequence: CASHGGGRAYGYTF. In nucleotides, the CDR3 is TGTGCCAGCCACGGGGGGGGAAGGGCCTATGGCTACACCTTC.

Remarks on this clone: A junction boundary mismatches the germline segment, possibly from a read error. V gene TRBV6-6 combines with J gene TRBJ1-2, with 10 bases fitting TRBD1. Looked up from germline, CDR1 is MNHNY and CDR2 is SVGAGI (reference sequence). The CDR3 has 14 amino acids. The CDR3: CASSSDRGPYGCTF. CDR3 coding DNA: TGTGCCAGCAGTAGTGACAGGGGGCCCTATGGCTGCACCTTC.

By sample fraction, this clone is medium-sized. The chain employs TRBV7-9 and TRBJ1-4, with D hard to call. The CDR3 is made up of 14 amino acids. The V and J ends lost 3 bases and 8 bases respectively, with 13 bases between them. Germline-derived CDR1 and CDR2 are SEHNR and FQNEAQ (reference sequence). The CDR3 region has the DNA TGTGCCAGCAGCTTGGAAGGTTGGGCAGAAAAACTGTTTTTT. Translated, it gives CASSLEGWAEKLFF.

This chain links TRBV19 with TRBJ1-3; TRBD1 matches 7 bases. J was trimmed by 2 bases and V by 5 bases; bases with no gene match: 3. CDR1 is LNHDA, CDR2 SQIVND, per germline (reference sequence). The CDR3 is made up of 14 amino acids. Here the CDR3 reads CASSPDRAGNTIYF. CDR3 in DNA: TGTGCCAGTAGTCCTGACAGGGCTGGAAACACCATATATTTT.

The chain recombines TRBV7-9 with TRBJ2-3; D not resolved. The CDR3 is made up of 16 amino acids. With 5 bases removed from V and 6 bases from J, the gap between germline ends came to 21 bases. CDR1 is SEHNR and CDR2 is FQNEAQ in the germline V gene (reference sequence). CDR3: CASSANVVARSDTQYF. In nucleotides, the CDR3 is TGTGCCAGCAGCGCTAACGTAGTCGCCCGGTCCGATACGCAGTATTTT.

This clone showed up just once. The V gene is TRBV18, the J gene TRBJ2-7, with 7 positions matching TRBD2. Germline V gene sequence: CDR1 KGHSH, CDR2 LQKENI. The CDR3 extends over 14 amino acids. Losses at the gene ends were 0 bases for V and 2 bases for J; bases not matched to a gene: 1. The CDR3 DNA reads as TGTGCCAGCTCACCACCAGGACTAGCCTACGAGCAGTACTTC. Translated, it gives CASSPPGLAYEQYF.

The chain is built from TRBV9 and TRBJ2-6, with TRBD1 identical over 7 bases. This CDR3 comprises 19 residues. After removal of 3 bases from V and 0 bases from J, the junction contained 12 bases not matched to a gene. Germline loops: CDR1 SGDLS, CDR2 YYNGEE. CDR3 sequence reads: CASSEKTGVLSSGANVLTF. DNA of the CDR3: TGTGCCAGCAGCGAAAAAACAGGGGTATTAAGCTCTGGGGCCAACGTCCTGACTTTC.

This chain uses TRBV5-1 with TRBJ2-3; 15 nucleotides align to TRBD2. The length of the CDR3 is 17 residues. The J segment lost 2 bases and the V segment lost 4 bases, leaving 5 bases of the junction unmatched. Per the germline V gene, CDR1 is SGHRS and CDR2 is YFSETQ. This chain's CDR3 is CASSPGLAGGFTDTQYF. The CDR3 DNA reads as TGCGCCAGCAGCCCGGGACTAGCGGGAGGTTTCACAGATACGCAGTATTTT.

This chain uses TRBV7-2 with TRBJ2-5; D possibly corresponds to TRBD2 (5 bases). There are 14 residues in the CDR3. The V end lost 1 base, the J end lost 1 base, and 7 bases lay between the germline ends. The germline gives CDR1 SGHTA, CDR2 FQGNSA. Here the CDR3 reads CASSLGGSQETQYF. In DNA form, the CDR3 reads TGTGCCAGCAGCTTAGGCGGGTCCCAAGAGACCCAGTACTTC.

This clone was observed once. This chain joins TRBV28 and TRBJ2-7; 8 bases are shared with TRBD2. The trim removed 5 bases at V and 7 bases at J, leaving 16 bases unmatched. The CDR3 contains 16 residues. The germline CDR1 and CDR2 sequences are MDHEN and SYDVKM. The CDR3 DNA reads as TGTGCCAGCAGTCCCATTAGCGGGGTGATTCCTCGGGAGCAGTACTTC. This encodes CASSPISGVIPREQYF.

V is TRBV4-1 and J is TRBJ1-1, with a possible D match to TRBD1 (5 bases). CDR3 length equals 15 residues. Germline CDR1 and CDR2: MGHRA and YSYEKL. Deletions cut 2 bases from V and 1 base from J, with 11 bases between. The DNA of the CDR3 is TGCGCCAGCAGCCAATTAGGACACTGGAACACTGAAGCTTTCTTT. Amino acids: CASSQLGHWNTEAFF.

The genes are TRBV4-2 and TRBJ2-4, with a tentative D call TRBD1 (5 bases). The length of the CDR3 is 15 residues. Per the germline V gene, CDR1 is LGHNA and CDR2 is YNFKEQ. V lost 2 bases and J lost 4, with 12 bases in between. As DNA, the CDR3 is TGTGCCAGCAGCCAATCGGACGGACAAAAAAACATTCAGTACTTC. This sequence encodes CASSQSDGQKNIQYF.

V usage is TRBV5-1 and J usage is TRBJ2-4; 8 nucleotides line up with TRBD1. This CDR3 contains 14 residues. V lost 0 bases and J lost 6; bases outside the gene matches: 2. CDR1 and CDR2 (germline): SGHRS, YFSETQ. CDR3 sequence: CASSLGDRRNIQYF. The CDR3 DNA follows: TGCGCCAGCAGCTTGGGGGACAGGAGAAACATTCAGTACTTC. Combining the CDR3 with reference TRBV5-1 and TRBJ2-4 gives the whole variable domain KAGVTQTPRYLIKTRGQQVTLSCSPISGHRSVSWYQQTPGQGLQFLFEYFSETQRNKGNFPGRFSGRQFSNSRSEMNVSTLELGDSALYLCASSLGDRRNIQYFGAGTRLSVL.

This clone has only a few counts. The rearrangement joins TRBV29-1 to TRBJ1-1; no firm D call. This CDR3 contains 13 residues. The V gene's germline CDR1 is SQVTM and CDR2 ANQGSEA. The ends were cut back, 7 bases at V and 1 base at J, with 13 bases in the middle. CDR3: CSGNSMGNTEAFF. CDR3 in DNA: TGCAGCGGGAACAGCATGGGGAACACTGAAGCTTTCTTT.

V usage is TRBV18 and J usage is TRBJ1-2; perhaps TRBD1 as D (6 bases). The CDR3 consists of 13 residues. The V gene lost 6 bases and the J gene lost 4 bases, with 12 bases spanning the gap. CDR1 and CDR2 (germline): KGHSH, LQKENI. The CDR3: CASSGQSAYGYTF. The CDR3 DNA follows: TGTGCCAGCTCCGGACAGTCCGCCTATGGCTACACCTTC. Drawing the rest from reference TRBV18 and TRBJ1-2, the complete variable domain is NAGVMQNPRHLVRRRGQEARLRCSPMKGHSHVYWYRQLPEEGLKFMVYLQKENIIDESGMPKERFSAEFPKEGPSILRIQQVVRGDSAAYFCASSGQSAYGYTFGSGTRLTVV.

J is TRBJ1-6 and V is TRBV5-4, with 10 bases aligning to TRBD1. Losses at the gene ends were 4 bases for V and 6 bases for J; bases not matched to a gene: 4. The CDR3 length is 15 residues. CDR1 SGHNT and CDR2 YYREEE come from the germline V gene (reference sequence). The CDR3: CASSPRDRGNSPLHF. For the CDR3, the DNA is TGTGCCAGCAGCCCCCGGGACAGGGGTAATTCACCCCTCCACTTT.

This clone was recorded a few times. The chain has TRBV7-6 and TRBJ2-1; weak D call: TRBD2 (6 bases). Trimming left V 3 bases short and J 8 bases short, with 20 bases between. The length of the CDR3 is 16 residues. Germline V lookup: CDR1 SGHVS, CDR2 FNYEAQ. This CDR3 is CASSFSGGTLGDEQFF. The CDR3 coding sequence is TGTGCCAGCAGCTTTTCTGGCGGGACCCTCGGGGATGAGCAGTTCTTC.

V gene TRBV4-3 combines with J gene TRBJ2-7; maybe TRBD2 (5 bases). V was pared by 4 bases and J by 4 bases, with 14 bases between. This CDR3 comprises 14 residues. CDR1 and CDR2 (germline): LGHNA, YSLEER. CDR3 in amino acids: CASSPDSGSYEQYF. CDR3 sequence (DNA): TGCGCCAGCAGCCCGGACTCCGGAAGTTACGAGCAGTACTTC.

The gene calls are TRBV30 and TRBJ2-5; TRBD1 aligns across 8 bases. Germline V CDR1 and CDR2: GTSNPN, SVGIG (reference sequence). The length of the CDR3 is 15 residues. Unmatched junction bases numbered 11, after V lost 1 base and J lost 7 bases. The CDR3 DNA sequence: TGTGCCTGGAGTGCGGCCGGGACAGGTCTTCGGACCCAGTACTTC. Its translation is CAWSAAGTGLRTQYF. Supplemented by reference TRBV30 and TRBJ2-5, the full variable domain reads SQTIHQWPATLVQPVGSPLSLECTVEGTSNPNLYWYRQAAGRGLQLLFYSVGIGQISSEVPQNLSASRPQDRQFILSSKKLLLSDSGFYLCAWSAAGTGLRTQYFGPGTRLLVL.

The J gene is TRBJ2-2, the V gene TRBV6-5, with D possibly matching TRBD1 (6 bases). V was pared by 2 bases and J by 0 bases, with 10 bases between. The CDR3 sequence is 16 residues long. Germline values: CDR1 MNHEY, CDR2 SVGAGI. The CDR3: CASSYGWTANTGELFF. CDR3 bases: TGTGCCAGCAGTTACGGTTGGACAGCGAACACCGGGGAGCTGTTTTTT.

The chain is built from TRBV6-4 and TRBJ2-3; maybe TRBD2 (5 bases). Germline CDR1 MRHNA, CDR2 SNTAGT. The CDR3 has 15 residues. The ends were cut back, 0 bases at V and 4 bases at J, with 11 bases in the middle. Here the CDR3 DNA reads TGTGCCAGCAGTGACTCTGTAGCGAACGCAGATACGCAGTATTTT. It encodes CASSDSVANADTQYF.

This clone was seen only a few times. The chain has TRBV18 and TRBJ2-1; maybe TRBD1 (6 bases). Trimming shortened V by 2 bases and J by 5 bases, and 13 bases separated the two germline ends. The CDR3 contains 15 residues. Germline V gives CDR1 KGHSH, CDR2 LQKENI. CDR3 loop: CASSPTTGINNEQFF. CDR3 coding DNA: TGTGCCAGCTCACCAACGACAGGTATAAACAATGAGCAGTTCTTC.

The chain joins TRBV7-8 to TRBJ1-6; the D gene is possibly TRBD1 (6 bases). There are 16 residues in the CDR3. Germline CDR1 and CDR2: SGHVS and FQNEAQ. Trimming left V 3 bases short and J 2 bases short, with 11 bases between. The CDR3 here is CASSLDRRTYNSPLHF. The CDR3 nucleotides are TGTGCCAGCAGCTTGGACAGACGAACCTATAATTCACCCCTCCACTTT.